The following is a TCR beta chain sequence with its context. These data originate in a study of blood T cell repertoires in COVID-19. Across the study: Specimens from acute and convalescent COVID-19 originated in the United States, Italy and Spain. PBMCs, B-cell-depleted T cells, or T cells were the source of the cDNA or gDNA that made up the material.

Per the original data handling: Reference gene primers were amplified, and this amplification served to estimate nucleated cell counts. Produced via immunoSEQ multiplex PCR; TCRdb's table is partial and in-frame only. V and J calls plus clone size are reproduced from that table; the DNA served to infer D and trimming. This table has 85,000 to 95,000 clones, around nine tenths appearing once. The CDR3 has 12 residues. Germline CDR1 SGHNT, CDR2 YENEEA. The V and J ends lost 5 bases and 10 bases respectively, with 12 bases between them. This chain joins TRBV11-3 and TRBJ2-1, with D possibly matching TRBD2 (6 bases). Sequenced: peripheral blood. The clonotype was recovered from a woman older than 75 with acute or convalescent COVID-19. The CDR3 sequence is CASSPGSSEQFF. The CDR3 region has the DNA TGTGCCAGCAGCCCCGGGAGCAGCGAGCAGTTCTTC.